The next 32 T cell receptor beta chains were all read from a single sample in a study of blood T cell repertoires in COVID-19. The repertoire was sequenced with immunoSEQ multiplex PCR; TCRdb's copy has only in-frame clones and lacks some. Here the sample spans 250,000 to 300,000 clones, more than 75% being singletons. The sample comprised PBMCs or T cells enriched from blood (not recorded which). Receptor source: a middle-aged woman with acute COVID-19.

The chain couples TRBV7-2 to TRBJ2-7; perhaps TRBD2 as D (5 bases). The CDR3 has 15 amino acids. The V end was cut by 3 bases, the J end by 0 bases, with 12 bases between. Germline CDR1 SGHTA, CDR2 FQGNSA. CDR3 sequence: CASSFPTGSSYEQYF. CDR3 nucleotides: TGTGCCAGCAGCTTTCCGACGGGGAGCTCCTACGAGCAGTACTTC.

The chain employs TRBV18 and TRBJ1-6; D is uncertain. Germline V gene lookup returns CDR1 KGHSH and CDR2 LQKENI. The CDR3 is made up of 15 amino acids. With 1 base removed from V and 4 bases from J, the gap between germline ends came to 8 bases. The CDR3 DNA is TGTGCCAGCTCACCACAAAACAAATATAATTCACCCCTCCACTTT. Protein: CASSPQNKYNSPLHF.

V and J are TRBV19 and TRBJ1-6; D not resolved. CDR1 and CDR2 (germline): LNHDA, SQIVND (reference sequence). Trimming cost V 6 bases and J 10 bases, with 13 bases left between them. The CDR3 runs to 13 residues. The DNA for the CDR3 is TGTGCCAGTAGGCCTGGGGAGGGATCACCCCTCCACTTT. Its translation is CASRPGEGSPLHF.

Here the CDR3 DNA reads TGTGCCATCAGTCGGGGGGAATGGGAGACCCAGTACTTC. This codes for CAISRGEWETQYF. This sequence joins TRBV10-3 and TRBJ2-5; 7 bases match TRBD2. Losses at the gene ends were 5 bases for V and 5 bases for J; bases not matched to a gene: 5. The germline gives CDR1 ENHRY, CDR2 SYGVKD. This CDR3 spans 13 amino acids.

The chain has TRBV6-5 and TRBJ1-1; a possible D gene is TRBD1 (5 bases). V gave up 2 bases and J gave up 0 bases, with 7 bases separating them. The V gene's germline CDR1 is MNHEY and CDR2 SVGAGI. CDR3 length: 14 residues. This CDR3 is CASSYDSMNTEAFF. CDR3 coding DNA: TGTGCCAGCAGTTACGACAGCATGAACACTGAAGCTTTCTTT.

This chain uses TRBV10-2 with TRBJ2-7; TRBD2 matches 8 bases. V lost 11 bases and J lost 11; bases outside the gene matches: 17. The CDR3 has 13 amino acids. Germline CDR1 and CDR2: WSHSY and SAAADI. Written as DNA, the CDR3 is TGCGCCTCCCAGGTACTAGCGGAATCAAAAGAGTACTTC. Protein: CASQVLAESKEYF.

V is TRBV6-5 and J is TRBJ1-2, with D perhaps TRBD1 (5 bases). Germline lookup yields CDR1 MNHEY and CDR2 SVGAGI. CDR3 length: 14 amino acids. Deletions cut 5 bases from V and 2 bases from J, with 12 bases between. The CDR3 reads CASSPDRANYGYTF. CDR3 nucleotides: TGTGCCAGCAGTCCAGACAGAGCGAACTATGGCTACACCTTC.

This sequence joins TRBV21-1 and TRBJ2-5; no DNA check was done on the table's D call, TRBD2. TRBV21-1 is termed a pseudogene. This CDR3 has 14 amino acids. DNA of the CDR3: TGTGCCAGCTGCGGCGGGAGGGGAGGGGAGACCCAGTACTTC. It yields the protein CASCGGRGGETQYF.

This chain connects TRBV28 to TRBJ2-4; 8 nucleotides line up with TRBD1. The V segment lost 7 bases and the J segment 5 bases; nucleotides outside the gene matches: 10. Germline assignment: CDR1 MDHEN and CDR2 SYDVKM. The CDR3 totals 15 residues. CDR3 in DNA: TGTGCCAGCACCGGACAGGGTCTGGCAGAAAACATTCAGTACTTC. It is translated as CASTGQGLAENIQYF.

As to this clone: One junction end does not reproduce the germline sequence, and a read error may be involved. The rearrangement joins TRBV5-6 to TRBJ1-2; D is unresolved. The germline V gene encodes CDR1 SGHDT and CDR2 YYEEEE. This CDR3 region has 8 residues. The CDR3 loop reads CASSPGGF. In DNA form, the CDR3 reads TGTGCCAGCAGCCCGGGAGGCTTC.

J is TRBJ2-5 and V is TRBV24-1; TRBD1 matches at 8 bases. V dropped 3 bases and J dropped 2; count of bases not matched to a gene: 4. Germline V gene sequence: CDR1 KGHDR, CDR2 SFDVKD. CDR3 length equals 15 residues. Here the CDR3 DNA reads TGTGCCACCAGTGATGTCGGACAGGGACAAGAGACCCAGTACTTC. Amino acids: CATSDVGQGQETQYF.

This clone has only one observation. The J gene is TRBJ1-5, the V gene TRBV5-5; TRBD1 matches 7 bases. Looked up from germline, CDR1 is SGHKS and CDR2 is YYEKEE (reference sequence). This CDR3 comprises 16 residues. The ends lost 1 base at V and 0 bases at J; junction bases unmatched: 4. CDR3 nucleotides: TGTGCCAGCAGCTTGTCGACAGGGTATAGCAATCAGCCCCAGCATTTT. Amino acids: CASSLSTGYSNQPQHF.

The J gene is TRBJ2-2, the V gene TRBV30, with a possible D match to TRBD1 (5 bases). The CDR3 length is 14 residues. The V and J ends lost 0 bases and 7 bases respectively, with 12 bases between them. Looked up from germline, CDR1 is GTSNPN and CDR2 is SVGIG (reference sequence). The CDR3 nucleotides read TGTGCCTGGAGTGTTAGCAGGGTTCACGGGGAGCTGTTTTTT. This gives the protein CAWSVSRVHGELFF. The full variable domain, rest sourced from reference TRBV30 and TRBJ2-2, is SQTIHQWPATLVQPVGSPLSLECTVEGTSNPNLYWYRQAAGRGLQLLFYSVGIGQISSEVPQNLSASRPQDRQFILSSKKLLLSDSGFYLCAWSVSRVHGELFFGEGSRLTVL.

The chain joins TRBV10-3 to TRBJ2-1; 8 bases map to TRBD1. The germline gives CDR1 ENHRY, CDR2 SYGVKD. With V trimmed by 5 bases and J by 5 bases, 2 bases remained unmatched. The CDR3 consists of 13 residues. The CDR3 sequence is CAISTGGNNEQFF. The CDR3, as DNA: TGTGCCATCAGTACAGGGGGTAACAATGAGCAGTTCTTC.

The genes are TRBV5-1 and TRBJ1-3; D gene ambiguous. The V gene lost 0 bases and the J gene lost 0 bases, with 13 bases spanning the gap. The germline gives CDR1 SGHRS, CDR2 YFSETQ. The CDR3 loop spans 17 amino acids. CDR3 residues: CASSLGHGALSGNTIYF. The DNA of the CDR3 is TGCGCCAGCAGCTTGGGGCATGGAGCTCTCTCTGGAAACACCATATATTTT.

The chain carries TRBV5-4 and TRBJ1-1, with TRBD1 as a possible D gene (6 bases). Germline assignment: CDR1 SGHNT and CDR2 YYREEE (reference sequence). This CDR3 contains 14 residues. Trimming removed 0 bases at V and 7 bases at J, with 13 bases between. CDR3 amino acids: CASSLGAGEGEAFF. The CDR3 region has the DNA TGTGCCAGCAGCTTGGGAGCAGGGGAGGGTGAAGCTTTCTTT. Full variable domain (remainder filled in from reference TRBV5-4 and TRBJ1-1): ETGVTQSPTHLIKTRGQQVTLRCSSQSGHNTVSWYQQALGQGPQFIFQYYREEENGRGNFPPRFSGLQFPNYSSELNVNALELDDSALYLCASSLGAGEGEAFFGQGTRLTVV.

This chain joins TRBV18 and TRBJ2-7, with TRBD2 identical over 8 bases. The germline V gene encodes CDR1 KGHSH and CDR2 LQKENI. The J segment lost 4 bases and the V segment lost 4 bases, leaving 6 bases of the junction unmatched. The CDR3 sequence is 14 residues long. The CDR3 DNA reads TGTGCCAGCTCACGAGCGGGAGATGGTTACGAGCAGTACTTC. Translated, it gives CASSRAGDGYEQYF. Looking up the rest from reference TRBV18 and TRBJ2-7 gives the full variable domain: NAGVMQNPRHLVRRRGQEARLRCSPMKGHSHVYWYRQLPEEGLKFMVYLQKENIIDESGMPKERFSAEFPKEGPSILRIQQVVRGDSAAYFCASSRAGDGYEQYFGPGTRLTVT.

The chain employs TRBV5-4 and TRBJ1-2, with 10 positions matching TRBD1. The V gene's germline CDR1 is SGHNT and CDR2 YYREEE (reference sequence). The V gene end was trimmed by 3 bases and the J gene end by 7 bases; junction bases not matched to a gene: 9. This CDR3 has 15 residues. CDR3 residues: CASSSAGTGVSGYTF. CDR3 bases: TGTGCCAGCAGCTCAGCCGGGACAGGGGTTTCTGGCTACACCTTC.

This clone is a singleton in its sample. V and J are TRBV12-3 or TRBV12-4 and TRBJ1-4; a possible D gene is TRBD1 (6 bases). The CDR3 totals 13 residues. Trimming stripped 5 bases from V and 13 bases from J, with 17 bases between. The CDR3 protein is CASSPLTGHILFF. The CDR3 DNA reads TGTGCCAGCAGTCCCCTGACAGGCCACATACTGTTTTTT.

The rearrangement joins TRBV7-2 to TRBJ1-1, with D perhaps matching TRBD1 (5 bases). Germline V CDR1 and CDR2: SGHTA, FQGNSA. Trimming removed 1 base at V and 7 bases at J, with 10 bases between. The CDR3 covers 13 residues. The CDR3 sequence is CASSLDFRGEAFF. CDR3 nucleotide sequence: TGTGCCAGCAGCTTAGACTTTAGGGGTGAAGCTTTCTTT.

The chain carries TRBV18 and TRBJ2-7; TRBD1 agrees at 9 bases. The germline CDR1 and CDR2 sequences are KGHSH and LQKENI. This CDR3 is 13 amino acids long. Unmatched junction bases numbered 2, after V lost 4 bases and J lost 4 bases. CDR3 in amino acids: CASSQDRGYEQYF. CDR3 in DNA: TGTGCCAGCTCACAGGACAGGGGATACGAGCAGTACTTC.

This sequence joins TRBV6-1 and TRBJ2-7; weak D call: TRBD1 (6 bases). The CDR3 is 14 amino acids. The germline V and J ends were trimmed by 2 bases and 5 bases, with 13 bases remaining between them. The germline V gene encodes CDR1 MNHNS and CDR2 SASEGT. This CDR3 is CASSETDSRDEQYF. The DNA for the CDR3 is TGTGCCAGCAGTGAAACGGACAGCCGCGACGAGCAGTACTTC.

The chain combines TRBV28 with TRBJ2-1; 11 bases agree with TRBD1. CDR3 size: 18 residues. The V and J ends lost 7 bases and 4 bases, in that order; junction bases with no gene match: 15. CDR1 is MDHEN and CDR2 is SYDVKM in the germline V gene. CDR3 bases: TGTGCCAGCACCGTTGGAGGGGCTGGACAGGGGGCTTACAATGAGCAGTTCTTC. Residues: CASTVGGAGQGAYNEQFF.

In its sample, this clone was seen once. The CDR3 DNA sequence: TGTGCCACCAGTGATCCCTCTGAGGGAAGAAATGGCGAGCAGTACTTC. This codes for CATSDPSEGRNGEQYF. The chain joins TRBV24-1 to TRBJ2-7; D possibly corresponds to TRBD2 (5 bases). CDR1 and CDR2 (germline): KGHDR, SFDVKD. The length of the CDR3 is 16 residues. V was clipped by 3 bases and J by 6 bases, with 20 bases between them.

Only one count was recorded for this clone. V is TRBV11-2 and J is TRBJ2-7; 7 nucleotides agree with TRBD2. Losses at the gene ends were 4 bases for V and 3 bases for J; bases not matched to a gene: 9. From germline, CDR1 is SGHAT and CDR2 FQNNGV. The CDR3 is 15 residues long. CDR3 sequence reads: CASSSAQLANYEQYF. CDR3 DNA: TGTGCCAGCAGCTCAGCCCAACTAGCGAACTACGAGCAGTACTTC.

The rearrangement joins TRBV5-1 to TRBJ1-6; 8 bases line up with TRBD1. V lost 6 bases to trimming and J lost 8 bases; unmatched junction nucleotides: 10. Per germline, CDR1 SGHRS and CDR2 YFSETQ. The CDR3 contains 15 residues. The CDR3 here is CASTSGTGIDSPLHF. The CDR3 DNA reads TGCGCCAGCACTTCCGGGACAGGAATCGATTCACCCCTCCACTTT.

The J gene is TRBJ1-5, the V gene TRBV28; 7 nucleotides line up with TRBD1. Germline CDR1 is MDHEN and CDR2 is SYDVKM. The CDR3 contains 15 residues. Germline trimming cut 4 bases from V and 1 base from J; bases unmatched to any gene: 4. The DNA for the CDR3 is TGTGCCAGCAGTTGGTTGGGACAGAGCAATCAGCCCCAGCATTTT. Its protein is CASSWLGQSNQPQHF.

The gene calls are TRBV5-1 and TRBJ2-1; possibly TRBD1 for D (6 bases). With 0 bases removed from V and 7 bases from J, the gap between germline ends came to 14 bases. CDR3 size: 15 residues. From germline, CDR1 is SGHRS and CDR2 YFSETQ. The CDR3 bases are TGCGCCAGCAGCTTGGAGGGGGTAGTAACTAATGAGCAGTTCTTC. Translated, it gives CASSLEGVVTNEQFF.

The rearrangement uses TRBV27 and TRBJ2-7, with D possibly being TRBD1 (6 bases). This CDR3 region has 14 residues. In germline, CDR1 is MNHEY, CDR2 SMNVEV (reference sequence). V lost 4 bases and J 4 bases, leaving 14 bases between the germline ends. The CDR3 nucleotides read TGTGCCAGCAGTTCGTACAGGGTAGAGTACGAGCAGTACTTC. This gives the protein CASSSYRVEYEQYF.

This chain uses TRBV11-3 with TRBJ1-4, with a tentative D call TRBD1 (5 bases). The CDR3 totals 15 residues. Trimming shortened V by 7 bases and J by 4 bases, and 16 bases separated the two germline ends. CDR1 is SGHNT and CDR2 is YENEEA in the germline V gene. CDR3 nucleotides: TGTGCCAGCAACCCCCTTTTTAGGGGTAATGAAAAACTGTTTTTT. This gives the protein CASNPLFRGNEKLFF.

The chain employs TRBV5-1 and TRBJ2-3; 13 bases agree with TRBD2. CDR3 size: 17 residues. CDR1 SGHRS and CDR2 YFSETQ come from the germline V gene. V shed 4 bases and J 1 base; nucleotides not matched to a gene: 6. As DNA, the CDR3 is TGCGCCAGCAGCCTCTCCGGGACTAGCGGGGGCACAGATACGCAGTATTTT. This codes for CASSLSGTSGGTDTQYF.

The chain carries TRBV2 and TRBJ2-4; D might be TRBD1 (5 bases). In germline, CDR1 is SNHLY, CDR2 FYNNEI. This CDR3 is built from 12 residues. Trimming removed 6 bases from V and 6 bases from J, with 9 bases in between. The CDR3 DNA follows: TGTGCCAGCAGCAGCCAGGGAAACATTCAGTACTTC. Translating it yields CASSSQGNIQYF.